This is a list of T cell receptor beta chains from one sample in a study of regulatory T cells in long-lasting Graves disease. Each CDR3 protein is one row after TCRdb ran MiXCR on the multiplex PCR reads. Seen here are over 350,000 distinct CDR3 sequences, around 15% observed once, and the top ten hold around a sixth. These data also featured in a second study, about T cells in Graves' hyperthyroidism and ophthalmopathy.

Sequenced material: peripheral blood mononuclear cells (PBMCs), taken at new diagnosis, from a patient treated with antithyroid drugs. Receptors were obtained from a woman aged 45-65 years with Graves disease. The CDR3 runs from the conserved cysteine through the conserved F or W. D genes are given only for firm matches. Not every row has a clone size; where given, it reads once, few, many or a size class.

TRBJ1-4,TRBV9,.,TRBD1,TGTGCCAGCAGCGTGAATCAGGGGGAGTATGAAAAACTGTTTTTT,CASSVNQGEYEKLFF
TRBJ2-1,TRBV7-9,many,.,TGTGCCAGCAGCTTAGTTCAGGGGATTCGACTAGAGGTCTACAATGAGCAGTTCTTC,CASSLVQGIRLEVYNEQFF
TRBJ1-5,TRBV28,many,TRBD1,TGTGCCAGCAGACAGGGGGTAAATCAGCCCCAGCATTTT,CASRQGVNQPQHF
TRBJ2-7,TRBV9,few,TRBD2,TGTGCCAGCAGCGGGGGCGGGAGTACCCACGAGCAGTACTTC,CASSGGGSTHEQYF
TRBJ2-2,TRBV28,many,TRBD2,TGTGCCAGCAGTAAAATAGCGGGAGGTTGGACCGGGGAGCTGTTTTTT,CASSKIAGGWTGELFF
TRBJ2-7,TRBV20-1,many,TRBD2,TGCAGTGCTAGGTCTAGCGGCCCCTACGAGCAGTACTTC,CSARSSGPYEQYF
TRBJ2-1,TRBV11-2,many,TRBD2,TGTGCCAGCAGCCCACCGGGGCTAGCGGGTTACAATGAGCAGTTCTTC,CASSPPGLAGYNEQFF
TRBJ2-2,TRBV4-1,.,.,TGCGCCAGCAGCCCTGAAAACAGGATAGCGGCATATTACACCGGGGAGCTGTTTTTT,CASSPENRIAAYYTGELFF
TRBJ2-1,TRBV2,many,.,TGTGCCAGCAGTGAATTGAGCTCCTACAATGAGCAGTTCTTC,CASSELSSYNEQFF
TRBJ1-5,TRBV5-8,.,.,TGTGCCAGCAGCTTGTACCGGGGTAGCAATCAGCCCCAGCATTTT,CASSLYRGSNQPQHF
TRBJ2-7,TRBV7-8,many,TRBD2,TGTGCCAGCAGCCCAGAGCCTAGCGGGAGGGACTACGAGCAGTACTTC,CASSPEPSGRDYEQYF
TRBJ1-5,TRBV28,many,.,TGTGCCAGCAAATCAGGTATCGATCAGCCCCAGCATTTT,CASKSGIDQPQHF
TRBJ2-3,TRBV2,many,TRBD1,TGTGCCAGCACCGTAACAGGGGGCGGCACAGATACGCAGTATTTT,CASTVTGGGTDTQYF
TRBJ2-7,TRBV7-8,many,.,TGTGCCAGCAGCTCCCGGGGAGTCCCCTTCAAGAACGAGCAGTACTTC,CASSSRGVPFKNEQYF
TRBJ2-7,TRBV5-6,many,TRBD2,TGTGCCAGCAGCAACACTGCCCTCGTAGCGGGGGAAGCGTACGAGCAGTACTTC,CASSNTALVAGEAYEQYF
TRBJ2-5,TRBV2,.,TRBD2,TGTGCCAGCTGGCGGGAGCCTTCCATGGAAGAGACCCAGTACTTC,CASWREPSMEETQYF
TRBJ2-6,TRBV29-1,few,TRBD1,TGCAGCGTTGAAGGGACAGGAGGAGGGGCCAACGTCCTGACTTTC,CSVEGTGGGANVLTF
TRBJ2-7,TRBV3-1,many,TRBD1,TGTGCCAGCAGCCCCCGGGGACAGTACTACGAGCAGTACTTC,CASSPRGQYYEQYF
TRBJ2-3,TRBV5-1,.,.,TGCGCCAGCAGCCAGAGAGACCAGGGAGATACGCAGTATTTT,CASSQRDQGDTQYF
TRBJ2-5,TRBV12-3/TRBV12-4,many,.,TGTGCCAGCAGTTTGAGTCTTCACCAAGAGACCCAGTACTTC,CASSLSLHQETQYF
TRBJ2-1,TRBV6-2/TRBV6-3,many,TRBD2,TGTGCCAGCAGTCAAACCCCCCCGACTAGCGCCAGAGACAATGAGCAGTTCTTC,CASSQTPPTSARDNEQFF
TRBJ1-5,TRBV10-1,many,TRBD1,TGCGCCAGCAGTTCCGAGACACGGGACAGGGGGTATAGCAATCAGCCCCAGCATTTT,CASSSETRDRGYSNQPQHF